The 25 T cell receptor beta chains in this list originate from one sample, sequenced in a study of blood T cell repertoires in COVID-19 (dated by TCRdb to the early 2020s). Receptor libraries were prepared by the immunoSEQ multiplex PCR assay. TCRdb stores this immuneACCESS table with in-frame sequences only. Part of the clones is absent; in the studies checked, under half of the shortfall reflects unresolved V genes, and no reason is known for the rest. The sample table contains 290,000 or so clones; only one count was recorded for about nine tenths of them. Of the sample, approximately 1.2% is held by the ten largest clones. Sequenced: PBMCs or T cells enriched from blood (not recorded which). The receptors were sampled from a woman aged 30 to 39 who had recovered from COVID-19.

This chain joins TRBV11-2 and TRBJ2-6, with D possibly matching TRBD1 (6 bases). This CDR3 region has 17 residues. Trimming removed 5 bases at V and 4 bases at J, with 18 bases between. CDR1 is SGHAT, CDR2 FQNNGV, per germline. Here the CDR3 reads CASSEGTGSSGANVLTF. The DNA for the CDR3 is TGTGCCAGCAGCGAAGGAACAGGGTCGTCCGGGGCCAACGTCCTGACTTTC.

This clone has a handful of counts. The chain employs TRBV3-1 (or the pseudogene TRBV3-2) and TRBJ1-3, with D unresolved. Germline lookup yields CDR1 LGHDT and CDR2 YNNKEL (reference sequence). The CDR3 consists of 15 residues. Trimming removed 3 bases at V and 0 bases at J, with 9 bases between. The CDR3 loop reads CASSQVPDSGNTIYF. The CDR3 region has the DNA TGTGCCAGCAGCCAGGTTCCAGACTCTGGAAACACCATATATTTT.

This sequence joins TRBV9 and TRBJ2-5; D not certain. Per the germline V gene, CDR1 is SGDLS and CDR2 is YYNGEE. The V and J ends lost 4 bases and 0 bases respectively, with 10 bases between them. The CDR3 consists of 14 residues. The CDR3 loop is CASSPTFNQETQYF. The CDR3, as DNA: TGTGCCAGCAGCCCTACGTTTAACCAAGAGACCCAGTACTTC.

The gene calls are TRBV19 and TRBJ2-5, with D possibly TRBD1 on 6 matching bases. V lost 4 bases, J lost 4 bases, and 13 bases lay in between. The CDR3 is 14 amino acids. Germline loops: CDR1 LNHDA, CDR2 SQIVND (reference sequence). The CDR3 loop reads CASSSLQGSETQYF. For the CDR3, the DNA is TGTGCCAGTAGTAGCCTTCAGGGGTCAGAGACCCAGTACTTC.

The chain has TRBV7-9 and TRBJ1-5; a weak D match, TRBD1 (6 bases). Trimming shortened V by 1 base and J by 11 bases, and 9 bases separated the two germline ends. Germline loops: CDR1 SEHNR, CDR2 FQNEAQ (reference sequence). The CDR3 loop spans 12 amino acids. The CDR3 nucleotides read TGTGCCAGCAGCTTAGTAGGGGGAACCCAGCATTTT. Translated, it gives CASSLVGGTQHF.

The chain joins TRBV3-1 (or the pseudogene TRBV3-2) to TRBJ2-7; 8 bases fit TRBD1. This CDR3 contains 15 residues. With V trimmed by 5 bases and J by 5 bases, 11 bases remained unmatched. Germline lookup yields CDR1 LGHDT and CDR2 YNNKEL (reference sequence). This CDR3 reads CASSLRQGKANEQYF. CDR3 nucleotide sequence: TGTGCCAGCAGCTTGAGACAGGGGAAGGCCAACGAGCAGTACTTC.

The CDR3 sequence: CASSLARGQNSPLHF. CDR3 sequence (DNA): TGTGCCAGCAGCTTAGCACGGGGTCAGAATTCACCCCTCCACTTT. V usage is TRBV7-8 and J usage is TRBJ1-6; D remains ambiguous. CDR1 SGHVS and CDR2 FQNEAQ come from the germline V gene. The CDR3 contains 15 residues. V was clipped by 0 bases and J by 7 bases, with 10 bases between them.

The chain employs TRBV29-1 and TRBJ2-5, with unresolved D. The germline gives CDR1 SQVTM, CDR2 ANQGSEA. CDR3 length: 13 residues. V dropped 5 bases and J dropped 2 bases, with 12 bases sitting between them. The CDR3 DNA follows: TGCAGCGTTCAGACACTGCGTCAAGAGACCCAGTACTTC. Its translation is CSVQTLRQETQYF.

The chain has TRBV18 and TRBJ2-1; 11 bases are shared with TRBD2. The J segment lost 7 bases and the V segment lost 3 bases, leaving 2 bases of the junction unmatched. Germline V gives CDR1 KGHSH, CDR2 LQKENI. CDR3 size: 14 residues. The CDR3 bases are TGTGCCAGCTCACCGGGACTAGCGGAAAATGAGCAGTTCTTC. It codes for CASSPGLAENEQFF.

The rearrangement links TRBV13 to TRBJ1-6, with 10 bases lining up with TRBD1. V shed 6 bases and J 8 bases; nucleotides not matched to a gene: 1. The CDR3 loop spans 13 amino acids. In germline, CDR1 is PRHDT, CDR2 FYEKMQ (reference sequence). This CDR3 is CASRGQGDSPLHF. The CDR3, as DNA: TGTGCCAGCAGAGGACAGGGGGATTCACCCCTCCACTTT.

The J gene is TRBJ2-7, the V gene TRBV5-8, with D possibly matching TRBD1 (6 bases). The length of the CDR3 is 16 residues. Germline CDR1 SGHTS, CDR2 YDEGEE. Trimming took off 0 bases at V and 1 base at J, with 14 bases between the two ends. CDR3 coding DNA: TGTGCCAGCAGCTTGGAAACAGGGCGCCAATCCTACGAGCAGTACTTC. Translating it yields CASSLETGRQSYEQYF.

About this clone: Compared with germline, one end of the junction differs, possibly owing to a read error. J is TRBJ2-5 and V is TRBV5-1, with TRBD2 identical over 9 bases. The length of the CDR3 is 16 residues. Germline V gives CDR1 SGHRS, CDR2 YFSETQ. The CDR3 here is CASSSMGGGGGETHHF. The CDR3 DNA reads as TGCGCCAGCAGCTCAATGGGCGGCGGCGGGGGGGAGACCCACCACTTC.

The chain is built from TRBV19 and TRBJ1-3; D not certain. CDR3 length: 16 amino acids. Trimming shortened V by 7 bases and J by 3 bases, and 19 bases separated the two germline ends. CDR1 LNHDA and CDR2 SQIVND come from the germline V gene (reference sequence). DNA for the CDR3: TGTGCCAGTACCAATACCGGGAGTGAATTTGGAAACACCATATATTTT. Translated, it gives CASTNTGSEFGNTIYF.

The V gene is TRBV3-1 (or the pseudogene TRBV3-2), the J gene TRBJ2-3, with D maybe TRBD2 (5 bases). This CDR3 has 14 amino acids. The germline gives CDR1 LGHDT, CDR2 YNNKEL (reference sequence). Trimming removed 2 bases at V and 1 base at J, with 7 bases between. Here the CDR3 reads CASSQQLGTDTQYF. The CDR3 DNA is TGTGCCAGCAGCCAACAACTAGGCACAGATACGCAGTATTTT.

This clone was seen a handful of times. The rearrangement joins TRBV5-8 to TRBJ2-6; D ambiguous. Trimming removed 0 bases at V and 0 bases at J, with 7 bases between. Per the germline V gene, CDR1 is SGHTS and CDR2 is YDEGEE. The CDR3 has 16 amino acids. This chain's CDR3 is CASSLVVSSGANVLTF. CDR3 DNA: TGTGCCAGCAGCTTGGTTGTCTCCTCTGGGGCCAACGTCCTGACTTTC.

This sequence joins TRBV9 and TRBJ2-1; possible D gene TRBD2, 6 bases. This CDR3 region has 14 residues. V lost 4 bases and J lost 4, with 12 bases in between. Germline CDR1 and CDR2: SGDLS and YYNGEE. CDR3 in DNA: TGTGCCAGCAGCAGCCTGGAGGGTTACAATGAGCAGTTCTTC. Residues: CASSSLEGYNEQFF.

The chain uses TRBV5-4 and TRBJ1-4; D call uncertain. Trimming pared 4 bases from V and 8 bases from J, leaving 24 bases between. The CDR3 has 17 amino acids. Per germline, CDR1 SGHNT and CDR2 YYREEE (reference sequence). The CDR3 is CASSPTPGPPTGEKLFF. The CDR3 DNA is TGTGCCAGCAGCCCAACACCCGGGCCCCCAACGGGGGAAAAACTGTTTTTT.

This clone has only one observation. The chain links TRBV28 to TRBJ2-7; 11 positions agree with TRBD2. The CDR3 runs to 16 residues. Germline CDR1 MDHEN, CDR2 SYDVKM. Unmatched junction bases numbered 7, after V lost 4 bases and J lost 2 bases. CDR3 bases: TGTGCCAGCAGTTCATTAGCGGGAGGGGCGGCCTACGAGCAGTACTTC. Its protein product is CASSSLAGGAAYEQYF. The variable domain in full, completed from reference TRBV28 and TRBJ2-7, reads DVKVTQSSRYLVKRTGEKVFLECVQDMDHENMFWYRQDPGLGLRLIYFSYDVKMKEKGDIPEGYSVSREKKERFSLILESASTNQTSMYLCASSSLAGGAAYEQYFGPGTRLTVT.

This chain uses TRBV28 with TRBJ2-1; 8 bases align to TRBD1. Germline CDR1 is MDHEN and CDR2 is SYDVKM. V was clipped by 3 bases and J by 0 bases; unmatched bases: 10. This CDR3 region has 18 residues. For the CDR3, the DNA is TGTGCCAGCAGTTTCGGACAGGGCAGGGTGAGCTCCTACAATGAGCAGTTCTTC. Translation: CASSFGQGRVSSYNEQFF.

The V call is TRBV6-5, the J call TRBJ2-7; D possibly corresponds to TRBD2 (6 bases). Germline V gene sequence: CDR1 MNHEY, CDR2 SVGAGI. The CDR3 extends over 15 amino acids. V lost 6 bases and J 0 bases, leaving 15 bases between the germline ends. The CDR3 bases are TGTGCCAGCAGCAGAACGGAGGGTAGCTCCTACGAGCAGTACTTC. Translation gives CASSRTEGSSYEQYF.

This clone was observed a single time. This chain links TRBV21-1 with TRBJ2-5; TRBD1 is the table's D call, not checked against the DNA. TRBV21-1 is assigned pseudogene status. This CDR3 has 14 amino acids. The CDR3 bases are TGTGCCAGCAGAAACAGGGGGAAAGAAGAGACCCAGTACTTC. Translated: CASRNRGKEETQYF.

The chain couples TRBV4-3 to TRBJ1-6; maybe TRBD1 (5 bases). The V gene's germline CDR1 is LGHNA and CDR2 YSLEER. The length of the CDR3 is 15 residues. Deletions cut 1 base from V and 7 bases from J, with 11 bases between. As DNA, the CDR3 is TGCGCCAGCAGCCAAGTTATGACAGACAATTCACCCCTCCACTTT. The encoded protein is CASSQVMTDNSPLHF.

The chain combines TRBV23-1 with TRBJ1-2, with D tentatively TRBD1 (6 bases). TRBV23-1 carries the ORF label, with uncertain function. The V gene lost 2 bases and the J gene lost 4 bases, with 8 bases spanning the gap. The CDR3 spans 13 residues. Written as DNA, the CDR3 is TGCGCCAGCAGTCAAGGGACAAGCTATGGCTACACCTTC. Translation: CASSQGTSYGYTF.

The chain recombines TRBV9 with TRBJ2-3; TRBD1 matches 9 bases. The J segment lost 6 bases and the V segment lost 0 bases, leaving 5 bases of the junction unmatched. From germline, CDR1 is SGDLS and CDR2 YYNGEE. The CDR3 runs 15 residues. DNA of the CDR3: TGTGCCAGCAGCGTAGCGGACAGGGGTTCGGATACGCAGTATTTT. Its translation: CASSVADRGSDTQYF.

This clone has just one count. This chain joins TRBV7-2 and TRBJ2-3; TRBD2 agrees at 9 bases. The CDR3 has 15 amino acids. V trimming: 3 bases; J trimming: 1 base; junction bases outside the gene matches: 2. In germline, CDR1 is SGHTA, CDR2 FQGNSA. As DNA, the CDR3 is TGTGCCAGCAGCTTCGGGACTAGCCGCACAGATACGCAGTATTTT. It translates to CASSFGTSRTDTQYF.